Shown below are 24 T cell receptor beta chains from a single sample sequenced in a study of memory CD4+ T cells and cytomegalovirus serostatus (dated by TCRdb to 2018 to 2020). A FACSAria II was used to sort memory CD4+ T cells, defined as single viable CD3+CD4+CD8-CD45RO+ cells. The library was produced with the immunoSEQ multiplex PCR assay. This immuneACCESS table, as held by TCRdb, lists in-frame sequences with V and J called but not all clones. Of the missing ones, under half trace to an unresolved V gene in checked studies; the others have no known cause. This sample is represented by 60,000 to 75,000 clones; around 81% of them were singletons. The ten largest clones add up to approximately 0.5% of the sample. The material sequenced was memory CD4+ T cells from blood. These receptors were collected from an adult in good health and CMV-seronegative. Some clones in this sample may be carry-over from other donors' samples.

In regard to this clone: Sequence at one end of the junction differs from germline and may be a read error. Other nucleotide sequences from this sample produce the same CDR3. This sequence joins TRBV4-1 and TRBJ1-6; 7 bases agree with TRBD1. The CDR3 consists of 15 residues. Germline CDR1 and CDR2: MGHRA and YSYEKL. CDR3 coding DNA: TGCGCCAGCAGTCAAGAAGGACAGGTTCTTTCACCCCTCCACTTT. Its protein is CASSQEGQVLSPLHF.

V gene TRBV4-1 combines with J gene TRBJ1-1; D unresolved. V was cut by 3 bases and J by 4 bases, with 18 bases left in between. The CDR3 is made up of 16 amino acids. Germline V gives CDR1 MGHRA, CDR2 YSYEKL. The CDR3 nucleotides are TGCGCCAGCAGCCAGTGGTTGGAGGATGGGGTCACTGAAGCTTTCTTT. It translates to CASSQWLEDGVTEAFF.

In this sample, this clone turned up once. The DNA of the CDR3 is TGTGCCAGCATAAGTTTCTATGGCTACACCTTC. It yields the protein CASISFYGYTF. The chain combines TRBV6-5 with TRBJ1-2; D remains ambiguous. Germline values: CDR1 MNHEY, CDR2 SVGAGI. The CDR3 extends over 11 amino acids. Trimming shortened V by 7 bases and J by 4 bases, and 7 bases separated the two germline ends.

This chain connects TRBV7-8 to TRBJ1-1; possibly TRBD1 for D (6 bases). The germline CDR1 and CDR2 sequences are SGHVS and FQNEAQ. This CDR3 has 13 amino acids. Trimming took off 4 bases at V and 6 bases at J, with 12 bases between the two ends. CDR3 region: CASSSAQGSEAFF. DNA for the CDR3: TGTGCCAGCAGCTCGGCTCAGGGGTCTGAAGCTTTCTTT.

The DNA for the CDR3 is TGTGCCAGCAGTGAAAGGGGACAGGACCGATCCTACGAGCAGTACTTC. Translated: CASSERGQDRSYEQYF. This chain connects TRBV6-1 to TRBJ2-7, with 8 positions matching TRBD1. V dropped 2 bases and J dropped 1; count of bases not matched to a gene: 7. CDR1 MNHNS and CDR2 SASEGT come from the germline V gene. This CDR3 region has 16 residues.

V gene TRBV6-1 combines with J gene TRBJ1-2; 8 bases agree with TRBD1. Unmatched junction bases numbered 9, after V lost 6 bases and J lost 6 bases. The CDR3 consists of 14 residues. The germline V gene has CDR1 MNHNS and CDR2 SASEGT. CDR3 region: CASRRTGGRDGYTF. The CDR3 bases are TGTGCCAGCAGGCGAACAGGGGGAAGGGATGGCTACACCTTC.

The rearrangement joins TRBV23-1 to TRBJ2-5; D perhaps matches TRBD2 (6 bases). TRBV23-1 carries the ORF label, with uncertain function. The CDR3 contains 15 residues. V dropped 2 bases and J dropped 5 bases, with 15 bases sitting between them. CDR3 loop: CASSQIRGSGETQYF. The CDR3 bases are TGCGCCAGCAGTCAAATCCGGGGGTCGGGTGAGACCCAGTACTTC.

The J gene is TRBJ1-1, the V gene TRBV4-2; the D gene is possibly TRBD1 (6 bases). Trimming removed 4 bases at V and 2 bases at J, with 14 bases between. There are 15 residues in the CDR3. Germline V gene data show CDR1 as LGHNA and CDR2 as YNFKEQ. Here the CDR3 reads CASSLEFRGNTEAFF. The CDR3 DNA sequence: TGTGCCAGCAGCCTCGAGTTCAGGGGAAACACTGAAGCTTTCTTT.

The chain is built from TRBV7-2 and TRBJ2-5; 14 bases align to TRBD2. V gave up 5 bases and J gave up 2 bases; unmatched junction bases: 7. The CDR3 totals 17 residues. Germline loops: CDR1 SGHTA, CDR2 FQGNSA. The CDR3 loop is CASSMRGTSGRQETQYF. The DNA for the CDR3 is TGTGCCAGCAGCATGCGGGGGACTAGCGGGAGACAAGAGACCCAGTACTTC.

This chain links TRBV2 with TRBJ2-7; D remains unclear. Germline V CDR1 and CDR2: SNHLY, FYNNEI. Trimming shortened V by 2 bases and J by 2 bases, and 10 bases separated the two germline ends. The CDR3 totals 14 residues. The CDR3 protein is CASSELTVPYEQYF. The DNA of the CDR3 is TGTGCCAGCAGTGAACTAACGGTCCCCTACGAGCAGTACTTC.

The rearrangement joins TRBV5-1 to TRBJ2-3, with 10 bases fitting TRBD1. V dropped 4 bases and J dropped 3; count of bases not matched to a gene: 5. The CDR3 covers 15 residues. Per germline, CDR1 SGHRS and CDR2 YFSETQ. CDR3 residues: CASSVRQGATDTQYF. CDR3 DNA sequence: TGCGCCAGCAGCGTTCGACAGGGGGCGACAGATACGCAGTATTTT.

A single count supports this clone. V gene TRBV6-5 combines with J gene TRBJ1-5; weak D call: TRBD1 (6 bases). V lost 3 bases and J 5 bases, leaving 11 bases between the germline ends. The CDR3 has 14 residues. Germline V gene lookup returns CDR1 MNHEY and CDR2 SVGAGI. CDR3: CASSYSSGDQPQHF. The CDR3 DNA follows: TGTGCCAGCAGTTATTCGTCAGGGGATCAGCCCCAGCATTTT.

This chain uses TRBV11-2 with TRBJ1-4; the D gene is possibly TRBD1 (5 bases). The CDR3 totals 14 residues. In germline, CDR1 is SGHAT, CDR2 FQNNGV. V was clipped by 8 bases and J by 7 bases, with 17 bases between them. The CDR3 DNA reads TGTGCCAGCGCCCGGGGGGGTTTACTTGAAAAACTGTTTTTT. As protein: CASARGGLLEKLFF.

The chain employs TRBV6-4 and TRBJ2-1; possible D gene TRBD2, 6 bases. The germline V and J ends were trimmed by 4 bases and 4 bases, with 11 bases remaining between them. The CDR3 loop spans 14 amino acids. Germline lookup yields CDR1 MRHNA and CDR2 SNTAGT. The CDR3 loop reads CASSVEGFYNEQFF. The CDR3 region has the DNA TGTGCCAGCAGTGTGGAGGGATTTTACAATGAGCAGTTCTTC.

V and J are TRBV6-1 and TRBJ1-5; D possibly corresponds to TRBD1 (5 bases). CDR3 size: 14 residues. V lost 7 bases and J lost 7, with 17 bases in between. CDR1 and CDR2 from the germline V gene are MNHNS and SASEGT. CDR3 amino acids: CASTPGEPVQPQHF. The CDR3 nucleotides read TGTGCCAGCACCCCGGGGGAGCCGGTCCAGCCCCAGCATTTT.

This clone showed up just a few times. The chain carries TRBV2 and TRBJ2-5; 8 positions agree with TRBD2. The CDR3 covers 16 residues. J lost 3 bases, V lost 3 bases, and 9 bases had no gene match. CDR1 is SNHLY and CDR2 is FYNNEI in the germline V gene. This CDR3 reads CASSEGGSGGEETQYF. Written as DNA, the CDR3 is TGTGCCAGCAGTGAGGGAGGTTCGGGGGGGGAAGAGACCCAGTACTTC.

Turning to this clone: The junction does not match germline at one end; this may be a read error. The rearrangement joins TRBV7-9 to TRBJ1-4, with a possible D match to TRBD1 (5 bases). The CDR3 consists of 15 residues. CDR1 and CDR2 from the germline V gene are SEHNR and FQNEAQ (reference sequence). The CDR3 region is CASTRAQGGDEKLFF. The DNA of the CDR3 is TGCGCCAGCACCAGGGCCCAGGGAGGTGATGAAAAACTGTTTTTT.

This chain connects TRBV9 to TRBJ2-1, with D possibly being TRBD2 (5 bases). The CDR3 runs 16 residues. Germline-derived CDR1 and CDR2 are SGDLS and YYNGEE. The V end lost 1 base, the J end lost 7 bases, and 18 bases lay between the germline ends. The CDR3 nucleotides read TGTGCCAGCAGCGTAAGGTCGGCGCCGGGATTGAATGAGCAGTTCTTC. This encodes CASSVRSAPGLNEQFF.

The CDR3 here is CASSRSGGYYEQYF. The CDR3 DNA is TGTGCCAGCAGTAGAAGCGGGGGCTACTACGAGCAGTACTTC. V usage is TRBV7-2 and J usage is TRBJ2-7, with 8 bases lining up with TRBD2. CDR3 size: 14 residues. With 6 bases clipped from V and 3 bases from J, the junction kept 7 bases outside the gene matches. CDR1 is SGHTA and CDR2 is FQGNSA in the germline V gene.

This clone was detected a few times. This chain links TRBV5-8 with TRBJ2-1, with 9 nucleotides matching TRBD2. The CDR3 runs to 18 residues. Per the germline V gene, CDR1 is SGHTS and CDR2 is YDEGEE. The trim removed 2 bases at V and 5 bases at J, leaving 14 bases unmatched. CDR3 in DNA: TGTGCCAGCAGCTTTACCCAAGCGGGAGGATGGTCCCACAATGAGCAGTTCTTC. Its protein is CASSFTQAGGWSHNEQFF.

This chain's CDR3 is CASSDRDRDQYEQYF. DNA for the CDR3: TGCGCCAGCAGCGACCGGGACAGGGACCAGTACGAGCAGTACTTC. V gene TRBV5-1 combines with J gene TRBJ2-7, with 9 bases that match TRBD1. The CDR3 covers 15 residues. Germline V gene data show CDR1 as SGHRS and CDR2 as YFSETQ. After removal of 4 bases from V and 4 bases from J, the junction contained 9 bases not matched to a gene.

The chain carries TRBV7-9 and TRBJ1-4, with D perhaps matching TRBD1 (6 bases). Deletions cut 5 bases from V and 10 bases from J, with 17 bases between. CDR3 length: 14 residues. Germline lookup yields CDR1 SEHNR and CDR2 FQNEAQ (reference sequence). CDR3 nucleotide sequence: TGTGCCAGCAGCCTCAGGGGACAAGATGGAAAACTGTTTTTT. Encoded protein: CASSLRGQDGKLFF.

This rearrangement joins TRBV5-8 to TRBJ2-1; no reliable D call. Germline V CDR1 and CDR2: SGHTS, YDEGEE. Between the trimmed V and J ends, which lost 6 bases and 6 bases, there was a span of 13 bases. This CDR3 has 13 amino acids. The CDR3 protein is CASKTPRFNEQFF. Here the CDR3 DNA reads TGTGCCAGCAAGACCCCCCGTTTCAATGAGCAGTTCTTC.

The J gene is TRBJ1-1, the V gene TRBV10-3; perhaps TRBD1 as D (5 bases). CDR1 and CDR2 from the germline V gene are ENHRY and SYGVKD. This CDR3 is 13 amino acids long. V shed 6 bases and J shed 6 bases, with 14 bases lying between them. The CDR3 region is CAISRGTRAEAFF. The CDR3 bases are TGTGCCATCAGCCGGGGGACCCGGGCTGAAGCTTTCTTT.